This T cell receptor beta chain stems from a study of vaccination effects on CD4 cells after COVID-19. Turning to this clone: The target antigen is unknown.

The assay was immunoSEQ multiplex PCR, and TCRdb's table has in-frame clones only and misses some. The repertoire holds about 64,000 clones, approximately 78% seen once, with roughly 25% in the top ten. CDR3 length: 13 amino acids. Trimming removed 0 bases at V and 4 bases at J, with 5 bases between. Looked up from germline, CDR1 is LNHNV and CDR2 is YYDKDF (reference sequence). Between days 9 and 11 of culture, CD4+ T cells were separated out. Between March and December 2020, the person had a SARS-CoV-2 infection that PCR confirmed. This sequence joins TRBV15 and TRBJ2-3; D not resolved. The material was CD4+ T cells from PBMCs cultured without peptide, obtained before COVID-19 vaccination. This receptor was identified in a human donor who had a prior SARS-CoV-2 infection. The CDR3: CATSRDTADTQYF. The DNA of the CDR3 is TGTGCCACCAGCAGAGATACGGCAGATACGCAGTATTTT.